The 19 T cell receptor beta chains presented below share a single source sample, sequenced in a study of cytomegalovirus exposure and HLA in healthy donors. It was with 60 Vbeta and 13 Jbeta primers that the PCR ran. Profiling relied on immunoSEQ multiplex PCR, and the TCRdb table lists in-frame clones only, not all of them. The repertoire holds some 220,000 clones, with 78% as singletons. Material: PBMCs. The receptor set was obtained from a boy aged 5-17 years in good health and CMV-seronegative.

V is TRBV11-1 and J is TRBJ1-3, with D possibly being TRBD1 (5 bases). CDR1 and CDR2 from the germline V gene are SGHAT and FQDESV (reference sequence). V gave up 5 bases and J gave up 7 bases, with 12 bases separating them. The CDR3 consists of 13 residues. This CDR3 reads CASSPGLINTIYF. CDR3 DNA sequence: TGTGCCAGCAGCCCGGGACTTATCAACACCATATATTTT.

The chain combines TRBV30 with TRBJ1-6; TRBD1 is a possible D gene (5 bases). Deletions cut 7 bases from V and 5 bases from J, with 15 bases between. This CDR3 region has 14 residues. Germline lookup yields CDR1 GTSNPN and CDR2 SVGIG (reference sequence). CDR3 loop: CAFTRGVNNSPLHF. As DNA, the CDR3 is TGTGCCTTTACTCGGGGGGTTAATAATTCACCCCTCCACTTT. Full variable domain (remainder filled in from reference TRBV30 and TRBJ1-6): SQTIHQWPATLVQPVGSPLSLECTVEGTSNPNLYWYRQAAGRGLQLLFYSVGIGQISSEVPQNLSASRPQDRQFILSSKKLLLSDSGFYLCAFTRGVNNSPLHFGNGTRLTVT.

This clone came up once. The gene calls are TRBV2 and TRBJ1-6; weak D call: TRBD1 (5 bases). Germline CDR1 is SNHLY and CDR2 is FYNNEI. V was pared by 8 bases and J by 1 base, with 15 bases between. There are 16 residues in the CDR3. CDR3 amino acids: CASLGQGSSYNSPLHF. CDR3 nucleotide sequence: TGTGCCAGCCTGGGGCAGGGCTCTTCCTATAATTCACCCCTCCACTTT.

V and J are TRBV14 and TRBJ2-5; D ambiguous. The CDR3 totals 12 residues. Trimming took off 0 bases at V and 13 bases at J, with 12 bases between the two ends. From germline, CDR1 is SGHDN and CDR2 FVKESK. CDR3 sequence (DNA): TGTGCCAGCAGCCAAGATCGGAGTCAGCGGTACTTC. Amino acid sequence: CASSQDRSQRYF.

This rearrangement joins TRBV2 to TRBJ1-6; D unresolved. V lost 6 bases and J lost 2, with 17 bases in between. Per germline, CDR1 SNHLY and CDR2 FYNNEI. CDR3 length: 17 residues. The CDR3 DNA reads TGTGCCAGCAGCCCCGAGGGCAGGTGGACCTATAATTCACCCCTCCACTTT. This sequence encodes CASSPEGRWTYNSPLHF.

This chain links TRBV6-5 with TRBJ2-3; 8 bases are shared with TRBD1. The ends lost 10 bases at V and 4 bases at J; junction bases unmatched: 10. CDR1 and CDR2 from the germline V gene are MNHEY and SVGAGI. The CDR3 consists of 14 residues. CDR3 coding DNA: TGTGCCACCCGATCCGGACAGGGACCAGATACGCAGTATTTT. As protein: CATRSGQGPDTQYF.

The chain uses TRBV5-1 and TRBJ1-1; TRBD1 matches 8 bases. Trimming took 4 bases from V and 8 from J; bases not matched to a gene: 7. The germline CDR1 and CDR2 sequences are SGHRS and YFSETQ. The CDR3 runs 13 residues. CDR3 nucleotides: TGCGCCAGCAGCGGCGGGACAGGTGGAGAAGCTTTCTTT. Amino acid sequence: CASSGGTGGEAFF.

The J gene is TRBJ1-2, the V gene TRBV4-2, with 10 bases that match TRBD1. The CDR3 is made up of 15 amino acids. Germline values: CDR1 LGHNA, CDR2 YNFKEQ. The J segment lost 8 bases and the V segment lost 1 base, leaving 7 bases of the junction unmatched. The CDR3 here is CASSQADRGQKGYTF. Written as DNA, the CDR3 is TGTGCCAGCAGCCAAGCTGACAGGGGGCAGAAAGGCTACACCTTC.

The V gene is TRBV11-3, the J gene TRBJ2-5; D uncertain. The germline gives CDR1 SGHNT, CDR2 YENEEA. The CDR3 length is 15 residues. Trimming stripped 0 bases from V and 5 bases from J, with 13 bases between. CDR3 DNA: TGTGCCAGCAGCTTAGATCAGTCCAGGTCGGAGACCCAGTACTTC. This gives the protein CASSLDQSRSETQYF.

The chain joins TRBV5-4 to TRBJ2-7; 8 nucleotides match TRBD2. This CDR3 is 17 amino acids long. The V segment lost 0 bases and the J segment 2 bases; nucleotides outside the gene matches: 10. Germline V gives CDR1 SGHNT, CDR2 YYREEE (reference sequence). CDR3 sequence (DNA): TGTGCCAGCAGCTTGGATCCTATAGCGGGGATAACCTACGAGCAGTACTTC. Translated, it gives CASSLDPIAGITYEQYF.

This CDR3 reads CASSSSPNEQFF. CDR3 bases: TGTGCCAGTAGCTCTAGCCCCAATGAGCAGTTCTTC. The gene calls are TRBV19 and TRBJ2-1; possibly TRBD2 for D (5 bases). V was pared by 6 bases and J by 6 bases, with 9 bases between. The CDR3 is 12 residues long. CDR1 and CDR2 from the germline V gene are LNHDA and SQIVND (reference sequence). Complete variable domain (other parts from reference TRBV19 and TRBJ2-1): DGGITQSPKYLFRKEGQNVTLSCEQNLNHDAMYWYRQDPGQGLRLIYYSQIVNDFQKGDIAEGYSVSREKKESFPLTVTSAQKNPTAFYLCASSSSPNEQFFGPGTRLTVL.

The chain combines TRBV4-2 with TRBJ1-1, with D possibly TRBD1 on 5 matching bases. The V and J ends lost 4 bases and 1 base respectively, with 7 bases between them. CDR1 and CDR2 (germline): LGHNA, YNFKEQ. CDR3 size: 13 residues. The CDR3: CASSPGGNTEAFF. DNA for the CDR3: TGTGCCAGCAGCCCCGGGGGGAACACTGAAGCTTTCTTT.

This clone was counted a few times. V and J are TRBV5-1 and TRBJ2-3; TRBD2 matches at 7 bases. This CDR3 comprises 15 residues. Germline CDR1 is SGHRS and CDR2 is YFSETQ. Trimming removed 4 bases from V and 0 bases from J; junction bases left unmatched: 5. CDR3 sequence: CASSKTSASTDTQYF. The CDR3 DNA reads TGCGCCAGCAGCAAAACTAGCGCTAGCACAGATACGCAGTATTTT. The full variable domain, in which reference TRBV5-1 and TRBJ2-3 provide the parts outside the CDR3, is KAGVTQTPRYLIKTRGQQVTLSCSPISGHRSVSWYQQTPGQGLQFLFEYFSETQRNKGNFPGRFSGRQFSNSRSEMNVSTLELGDSALYLCASSKTSASTDTQYFGPGTRLTVL.

This rearrangement joins TRBV18 to TRBJ2-7; 7 positions match TRBD1. The CDR3 loop spans 14 amino acids. V trimming: 1 base; J trimming: 5 bases; junction bases outside the gene matches: 5. The germline CDR1 and CDR2 sequences are KGHSH and LQKENI. CDR3 DNA: TGTGCCAGCTCACCACTCGGGACAGACGACGAGCAGTACTTC. This gives the protein CASSPLGTDDEQYF.

The chain recombines TRBV29-1 with TRBJ1-1, with TRBD1 matching over 7 bases. The CDR3 consists of 13 residues. In germline, CDR1 is SQVTM, CDR2 ANQGSEA. Trimming cost V 3 bases and J 1 base; bases outside gene matches: 2. Here the CDR3 DNA reads TGCAGCGTTGAGTACAGGGGGAACACTGAAGCTTTCTTT. It translates to CSVEYRGNTEAFF. The variable domain in full, completed from reference TRBV29-1 and TRBJ1-1, reads SAVISQKPSRDICQRGTSLTIQCQVDSQVTMMFWYRQQPGQSLTLIATANQGSEATYESGFVIDKFPISRPNLTFSTLTVSNMSPEDSSIYLCSVEYRGNTEAFFGQGTRLTVV.

The V and J genes are TRBV6-5 and TRBJ2-3; the D is unclear. The V end was cut by 3 bases, the J end by 2 bases, with 12 bases between. Germline CDR1 reads MNHEY; CDR2 reads SVGAGI. The CDR3 has 15 amino acids. In DNA form, the CDR3 reads TGTGCCAGCAGTTATGCTAGTTTTGACACAGATACGCAGTATTTT. It codes for CASSYASFDTDTQYF.

This clone was counted only a few times. This chain joins TRBV5-6 and TRBJ1-1, with D perhaps matching TRBD1 (6 bases). The CDR3 sequence is 13 residues long. Trimming removed 1 base from V and 3 bases from J, with 7 bases in between. Germline V lookup: CDR1 SGHDT, CDR2 YYEEEE. CDR3 sequence: CASSLSGDTEAFF. DNA of the CDR3: TGTGCCAGCAGCTTGTCAGGGGACACTGAAGCTTTCTTT.

The genes are TRBV28 and TRBJ1-3; D is undetermined. This CDR3 has 14 amino acids. Germline V gene lookup returns CDR1 MDHEN and CDR2 SYDVKM. The V and J ends lost 4 bases and 0 bases respectively, with 7 bases between them. CDR3 sequence (DNA): TGTGCCAGCAGTTCGCCAGGCTCTGGAAACACCATATATTTT. Its protein is CASSSPGSGNTIYF. The whole variable domain, remainder taken from reference TRBV28 and TRBJ1-3, is DVKVTQSSRYLVKRTGEKVFLECVQDMDHENMFWYRQDPGLGLRLIYFSYDVKMKEKGDIPEGYSVSREKKERFSLILESASTNQTSMYLCASSSPGSGNTIYFGEGSWLTVV.

The J gene is TRBJ2-1, the V gene TRBV29-1; 10 bases line up with TRBD1. The CDR3 is 16 amino acids. After removal of 7 bases from V and 3 bases from J, the junction contained 12 bases not matched to a gene. Germline lookup yields CDR1 SQVTM and CDR2 ANQGSEA. In nucleotides, the CDR3 is TGCAGCGCCCCCAGCCGGGGACAGGGGTTCTACAATGAGCAGTTCTTC. Translated, it gives CSAPSRGQGFYNEQFF.